These 9 T cell receptor beta chains share one sample of origin, sequenced in a study of identical twins. TCRdb used MiXCR to reprocess the 5' RACE reads, holding one entry per CDR3 protein. The sample has a few hundred thousand distinct CDR3 sequences; roughly 12% are singletons. These records were also assigned to another study, of yellow fever vaccine responses in identical twins.

Sequences were obtained from CD8+ T cells sorted from blood. Receptors were obtained from a woman aged 18-35 years in good health.

The V gene is TRBV3-1, the J gene TRBJ2-7; D gene ambiguous. This CDR3 has 19 residues. Trimming took 1 base from V and 0 from J, leaving 22 bases between them. CDR1 and CDR2 (germline): LGHDT, YNNKEL (reference sequence). The CDR3 reads CASSQVFDLPRAASYEQYV. In DNA, the CDR3 is TGTGCCAGCAGCCAAGTTTTCGACCTTCCCCGGGCCGCCTCCTACGAGCAGTACGTC.

This clonotype was detected ten times or more. The gene calls are TRBV10-3 and TRBJ2-7; no definite D call. Trimming pared 3 bases from V and 2 bases from J, leaving 14 bases between. This CDR3 has 15 amino acids. The germline gives CDR1 ENHRY, CDR2 SYGVKD. The CDR3 reads CAISEGRDLPYEQYV. DNA for the CDR3: TGTGCCATCAGTGAAGGCAGAGACTTACCCTACGAGCAGTACGTC.

This clonotype has a handful of counts. V gene TRBV3-1 combines with J gene TRBJ1-1, with 7 bases aligning to TRBD1. The CDR3 totals 14 residues. The trim removed 3 bases at V and 4 bases at J, leaving 5 bases unmatched. The germline V gene has CDR1 LGHDT and CDR2 YNNKEL (reference sequence). CDR3 region: CASSQRDSRTEAFF. CDR3 DNA sequence: TGTGCCAGCAGCCAGAGGGACAGCCGCACTGAAGCTTTCTTT.

This clonotype was picked up a small number of times. The chain carries TRBV20-1 and TRBJ1-2; a weak D match, TRBD1 (5 bases). The CDR3 sequence is 14 residues long. Germline assignment: CDR1 DFQATT and CDR2 SNEGSKA (reference sequence). Deletions cut 0 bases from V and 5 bases from J, with 13 bases between. CDR3 amino acids: CSARDLYRHYGYTF. The DNA of the CDR3 is TGCAGTGCTAGAGATCTTTACAGGCATTATGGCTACACCTTC.

This clonotype was recorded many times. The chain recombines TRBV12-3 or TRBV12-4 with TRBJ2-7; maybe TRBD1 (6 bases). Between the trimmed V and J ends, which lost 6 bases and 2 bases, there was a span of 14 bases. This CDR3 is 14 amino acids long. CDR3 sequence reads: CASSPTGTTYEQYF. The CDR3 DNA reads TGTGCCAGCAGCCCTACAGGGACGACCTACGAGCAGTACTTC.

Here the CDR3 DNA reads TGCAGTGCTAGAAACCCGGGACACCTCTACAATGAGCAGTTCTTC. Translation: CSARNPGHLYNEQFF. This chain joins TRBV20-1 and TRBJ2-1, with a weak D call TRBD1 (6 bases). Germline lookup yields CDR1 DFQATT and CDR2 SNEGSKA (reference sequence). The CDR3 consists of 15 residues. With 2 bases removed from V and 3 bases from J, the gap between germline ends came to 14 bases.

The chain is built from TRBV6-5 and TRBJ2-1, with 10 positions matching TRBD1. The CDR3 sequence is 14 residues long. Germline assignment: CDR1 MNHEY and CDR2 SVGAGI. Losses at the gene ends were 2 bases for V and 8 bases for J; bases not matched to a gene: 3. The CDR3 spells CASSYLTGGDEQFF. The CDR3 DNA follows: TGTGCCAGCAGTTACCTGACAGGGGGCGATGAGCAGTTCTTC.

This clonotype was seen a handful of times. The chain uses TRBV4-2 and TRBJ2-3, with 9 bases identical to TRBD2. This CDR3 is built from 15 residues. The V and J ends lost 1 base and 3 bases, in that order; junction bases with no gene match: 2. Germline CDR1 and CDR2: LGHNA and YNFKEQ. This chain's CDR3 is CASSQVAGATDTQYF. CDR3 nucleotide sequence: TGTGCCAGCAGCCAAGTAGCGGGAGCGACAGATACGCAGTATTTT.

This clonotype was seen a few times. The chain carries TRBV20-1 and TRBJ2-3; 11 bases are a match to TRBD2. CDR3 length: 14 residues. J lost 1 base, V lost 5 bases, and 2 bases had no gene match. Germline values: CDR1 DFQATT, CDR2 SNEGSKA (reference sequence). The CDR3 loop is CSAWTSGRTDTQYF. The CDR3 DNA is TGCAGTGCTTGGACTAGCGGGCGCACAGATACGCAGTATTTT.